This T cell receptor (beta chain) was profiled in a study of response to subunit inactivated influenza vaccine. Study results and limitations: T cells newly recruited by each seasonal influenza vaccination are few, the authors suggested.

TCRdb ran MiXCR on the RT-PCR reads and lists one entry per CDR3 protein. Of roughly 650,000 distinct CDR3 sequences listed, 13% to 15% were seen once; the top ten hold less than 9%. On this clonotype: The antigen is not known.

This CDR3 has 12 amino acids. Germline CDR1 reads SQVTM; CDR2 reads ANQGSEA. V lost 7 bases and J 3 bases, leaving 13 bases between the germline ends. The receptor comes from a man aged 45-65 years who received an inactivated influenza vaccine. The rearrangement joins TRBV29-1 to TRBJ2-7; maybe TRBD1 (6 bases). The source material was PBMCs from blood, sampled around 14 days before vaccination. The CDR3, as DNA: TGCAGCGCAACGACAGGACGCTACGAGCAGTACTTC. Residues: CSATTGRYEQYF.